The 20 T cell receptor beta chains listed next were all sequenced from one sample in a study of cytomegalovirus exposure and HLA in healthy donors (dated 2017 in TCRdb). Library method: the immunoSEQ multiplex PCR assay. For the multiplex PCR, a mixture combining 60 forward primers for TCR Vbeta segments and 13 reverse primers for TCR Jbeta segments was used. TCRdb provides this immuneACCESS table in a form limited to in-frame rearrangements. Some clones are lacking; in checked studies, under half of them reflect an unresolved V gene, and why the rest are absent is not known. This sample gives 140,000 to 150,000 clones in total; around 80% of them show up just once. Around 2.9% of the sample is in the top ten clones. Sequenced input: PBMCs. The receptor set was obtained from a female donor in good health and CMV-seronegative.

The V gene is TRBV5-1, the J gene TRBJ2-2; 11 bases fit TRBD1. Germline V gene data show CDR1 as SGHRS and CDR2 as YFSETQ. This CDR3 region has 19 residues. The V and J ends lost 0 bases and 3 bases, in that order; junction bases with no gene match: 10. CDR3 nucleotide sequence: TGCGCCAGCAGCTTGGCCCCGGGACAGGGGGGGTCTGACACCGGGGAGCTGTTTTTT. As protein: CASSLAPGQGGSDTGELFF.

V is TRBV7-9 and J is TRBJ2-7; perhaps TRBD1 as D (5 bases). Germline-derived CDR1 and CDR2 are SEHNR and FQNEAQ (reference sequence). The CDR3 spans 14 residues. V lost 2 bases and J lost 2, with 10 bases in between. The CDR3, as DNA: TGTGCCAGCAGCTTACAGGGTATTCCCTACGAGCAGTACTTC. Its protein is CASSLQGIPYEQYF.

The chain couples TRBV28 to TRBJ2-5; weak D call: TRBD1 (6 bases). There are 16 residues in the CDR3. Germline V gives CDR1 MDHEN, CDR2 SYDVKM. V was shortened by 0 bases and J by 11 bases, with 22 bases between the two germline ends. The CDR3 bases are TGTGCCAGCAGTTTATGGCGCCAAACCTGGGGACATCAGCAGTACTTC. Its protein product is CASSLWRQTWGHQQYF.

The gene calls are TRBV6-5 and TRBJ1-2; D is perhaps TRBD1 (6 bases). The CDR3 extends over 11 amino acids. Trimming left V 5 bases short and J 5 bases short, with 6 bases between. Looked up from germline, CDR1 is MNHEY and CDR2 is SVGAGI. The CDR3 loop is CASSRGYGYTF. The DNA of the CDR3 is TGTGCCAGCAGTAGGGGGTATGGCTACACCTTC.

CDR3 loop: CASSEKGLYSSYEQYF. The CDR3 DNA follows: TGTGCCAGCAGTGAAAAGGGACTTTATAGCTCCTACGAGCAGTACTTC. The chain is built from TRBV2 and TRBJ2-7, with D tentatively TRBD2 (6 bases). V was pared by 2 bases and J by 0 bases, with 14 bases between. From germline, CDR1 is SNHLY and CDR2 FYNNEI. The CDR3 consists of 16 residues.

In its sample, this clone was seen a few times. In DNA, the CDR3 is TGCGCCAGCAGCCAAGATCTATTCGGTACAGCGGGAGGCTACACCTTC. Protein sequence: CASSQDLFGTAGGYTF. The chain is built from TRBV4-1 and TRBJ1-2, with unresolved D. This CDR3 comprises 16 residues. The germline V gene has CDR1 MGHRA and CDR2 YSYEKL. V lost 0 bases to trimming and J lost 8 bases, with 19 bases between them.

Only a few counts were recorded for this clone. The CDR3 DNA sequence: TGTGCCAGCAGCTTACGTAGGACTAGCGGGAGGAGGGGGGGGGTTGGTGAGCAGTTCTTC. Its translation: CASSLRRTSGRRGGVGEQFF. The chain uses TRBV7-8 and TRBJ2-1; 14 bases are shared with TRBD2. The V and J ends lost 2 bases and 9 bases, in that order; junction bases with no gene match: 18. From germline, CDR1 is SGHVS and CDR2 FQNEAQ. The CDR3 sequence is 20 residues long.

In DNA form, the CDR3 reads TGTGCCAGCAGTGAAGACGTGTTCTGGAGGACTGAAGCTTTCTTT. Its protein is CASSEDVFWRTEAFF. V and J are TRBV6-1 and TRBJ1-1; no clear D gene. CDR1 is MNHNS, CDR2 SASEGT, per germline. The CDR3 loop spans 15 amino acids. Deletions cut 1 base from V and 5 bases from J, with 14 bases between.

V is TRBV28 and J is TRBJ1-6; D might be TRBD1 (5 bases). Germline CDR1 MDHEN, CDR2 SYDVKM. This CDR3 has 16 residues. Trimming stripped 4 bases from V and 4 bases from J, with 14 bases between. The CDR3 DNA reads as TGTGCCAGCAGTTCTCGATCAGGGAATTATAATTCACCCCTCCACTTT. Translated, it gives CASSSRSGNYNSPLHF.

This chain links TRBV29-1 with TRBJ1-2, with D possibly matching TRBD1 (5 bases). CDR3 length equals 12 residues. Germline CDR1 and CDR2: SQVTM and ANQGSEA. V lost 3 bases and J 3 bases, leaving 8 bases between the germline ends. In DNA, the CDR3 is TGCAGCGTTGATCAGGGCCACTATGGCTACACCTTC. It is translated as CSVDQGHYGYTF. The variable domain in full, with the rest retrieved from reference TRBV29-1 and TRBJ1-2, is SAVISQKPSRDICQRGTSLTIQCQVDSQVTMMFWYRQQPGQSLTLIATANQGSEATYESGFVIDKFPISRPNLTFSTLTVSNMSPEDSSIYLCSVDQGHYGYTFGSGTRLTVV.

The sample holds a few counts of this clone. The V gene is TRBV10-3, the J gene TRBJ1-2; no clear D gene. Trimming stripped 2 bases from V and 8 bases from J, with 12 bases between. This CDR3 region has 13 residues. CDR1 is ENHRY and CDR2 is SYGVKD in the germline V gene. The CDR3 spells CAISEAVEAGYTF. The CDR3 DNA sequence: TGTGCCATCAGTGAGGCCGTTGAGGCCGGCTACACCTTC.

The chain joins TRBV5-1 to TRBJ2-1, with D hard to call. The CDR3 consists of 11 residues. Trimming pared 0 bases from V and 8 bases from J, leaving 3 bases between. Germline values: CDR1 SGHRS, CDR2 YFSETQ. The CDR3 DNA reads as TGCGCCAGCAGCTTGGCGGATGAGCAGTTCTTC. Protein sequence: CASSLADEQFF.

The J gene is TRBJ2-1, the V gene TRBV7-8; TRBD1 aligns across 9 bases. This CDR3 is 15 amino acids long. With 5 bases clipped from V and 7 bases from J, the junction kept 9 bases outside the gene matches. The V gene's germline CDR1 is SGHVS and CDR2 FQNEAQ. This CDR3 is CASSPTSGTGNEQFF. The DNA for the CDR3 is TGTGCCAGCAGCCCGACCTCCGGGACAGGGAATGAGCAGTTCTTC.

The genes are TRBV9 and TRBJ2-3; 12 nucleotides match TRBD2. The CDR3 contains 18 residues. Trimming cost V 3 bases and J 1 base; bases outside gene matches: 9. The germline CDR1 and CDR2 sequences are SGDLS and YYNGEE. The CDR3 sequence: CASSEGRGLAGGTDTQYF. CDR3 nucleotides: TGTGCCAGCAGCGAGGGAAGGGGACTAGCGGGCGGCACAGATACGCAGTATTTT.

The genes are TRBV7-8 and TRBJ1-2; 8 positions match TRBD1. CDR3 length: 14 amino acids. The V segment lost 5 bases and the J segment 8 bases; nucleotides outside the gene matches: 10. Germline values: CDR1 SGHVS, CDR2 FQNEAQ. The CDR3 DNA follows: TGTGCCAGCAGCGGCCGGGACAGGTTGGCCGGCTACACCTTC. As protein: CASSGRDRLAGYTF.

The chain has TRBV6-5 and TRBJ2-7; 8 bases fit TRBD2. The CDR3 is 15 residues long. Trimming cost V 0 bases and J 3 bases; bases outside gene matches: 4. Germline V gives CDR1 MNHEY, CDR2 SVGAGI. CDR3 sequence (DNA): TGTGCCAGCAGTTACTCGAGGCGGGGGGTCTACGAGCAGTACTTC. Translated: CASSYSRRGVYEQYF.

This clone was detected only a few times. The chain carries TRBV9 and TRBJ1-5; D not certain. This CDR3 contains 14 residues. V lost 5 bases to trimming and J lost 0 bases, with 9 bases between them. Germline assignment: CDR1 SGDLS and CDR2 YYNGEE. The CDR3 sequence: CASSEGDSNQPQHF. In DNA form, the CDR3 reads TGTGCCAGCAGTGAGGGAGATAGCAATCAGCCCCAGCATTTT.

V is TRBV4-2 and J is TRBJ2-7, with 10 nucleotides matching TRBD2. The length of the CDR3 is 14 residues. The V gene end was trimmed by 4 bases and the J gene end by 6 bases; junction bases not matched to a gene: 6. Germline CDR1 and CDR2: LGHNA and YNFKEQ. The CDR3 DNA reads as TGTGCCAGCAGCCGGACTAGCGGCAGGGGCGAGCAGTACTTC. Its translation: CASSRTSGRGEQYF.

The V gene is TRBV6-6, the J gene TRBJ2-1; D gene uncertain. The CDR3 contains 13 residues. V was cut by 6 bases and J by 2 bases, with 8 bases left in between. Germline CDR1 reads MNHNY; CDR2 reads SVGAGI (reference sequence). The CDR3 nucleotides read TGTGCCAGCAGGGGCCCCGCCTACAATGAGCAGTTCTTC. Residues: CASRGPAYNEQFF.

The chain joins TRBV28 to TRBJ1-5; TRBD1 matches 8 bases. Germline CDR1 is MDHEN and CDR2 is SYDVKM. V shed 5 bases, J shed 4 bases, and the junction held 7 bases outside the gene matches. This CDR3 comprises 15 residues. The CDR3 here is CASSGQGRGNQPQHF. The CDR3 DNA reads TGTGCCAGCAGTGGACAGGGAAGGGGAAATCAGCCCCAGCATTTT.